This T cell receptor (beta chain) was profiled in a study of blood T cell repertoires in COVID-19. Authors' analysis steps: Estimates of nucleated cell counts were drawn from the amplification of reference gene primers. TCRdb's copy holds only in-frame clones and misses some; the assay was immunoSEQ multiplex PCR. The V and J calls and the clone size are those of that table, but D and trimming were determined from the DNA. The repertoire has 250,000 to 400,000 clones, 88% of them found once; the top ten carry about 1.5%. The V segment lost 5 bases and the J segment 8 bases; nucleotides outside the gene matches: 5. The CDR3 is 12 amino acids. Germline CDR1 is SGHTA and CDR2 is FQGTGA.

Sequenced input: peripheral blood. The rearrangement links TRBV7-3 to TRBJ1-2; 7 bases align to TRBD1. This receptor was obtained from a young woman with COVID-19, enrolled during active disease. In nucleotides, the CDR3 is TGTGCCAGCAGCACAGGGGATGGGGGCTACACCTTC. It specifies CASSTGDGGYTF.